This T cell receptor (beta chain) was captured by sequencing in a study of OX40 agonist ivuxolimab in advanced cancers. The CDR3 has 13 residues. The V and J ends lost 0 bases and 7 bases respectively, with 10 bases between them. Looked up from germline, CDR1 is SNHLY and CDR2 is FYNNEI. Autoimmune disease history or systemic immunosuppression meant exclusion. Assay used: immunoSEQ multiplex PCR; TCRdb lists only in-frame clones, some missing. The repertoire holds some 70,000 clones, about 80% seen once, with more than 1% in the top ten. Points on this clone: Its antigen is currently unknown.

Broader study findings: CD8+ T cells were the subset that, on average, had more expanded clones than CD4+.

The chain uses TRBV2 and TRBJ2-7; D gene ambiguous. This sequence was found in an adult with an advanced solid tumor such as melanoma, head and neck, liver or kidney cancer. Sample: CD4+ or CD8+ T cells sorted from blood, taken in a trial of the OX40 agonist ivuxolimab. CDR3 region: CASSEALRGEQYF. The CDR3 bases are TGTGCCAGCAGTGAAGCGCTTCGTGGGGAGCAGTACTTC. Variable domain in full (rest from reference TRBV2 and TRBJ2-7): EPEVTQTPSHQVTQMGQEVILRCVPISNHLYFYWYRQILGQKVEFLVSFYNNEISEKSEIFDDQFSVERPDGSNFTLKIRSTKLEDSAMYFCASSEALRGEQYFGPGTRLTVT.